The 28 T cell receptor beta chains given below trace back to one sample, sequenced in a study of OX40 agonist ivuxolimab in advanced cancers. Library construction relied on the immunoSEQ multiplex PCR assay. The clones in this table, taken by TCRdb from immuneACCESS, are in-frame only. Not every clone is retained; where verified, under half of the shortfall comes from an unresolved V gene, and the cause of the rest is unknown. The sample table holds 150,000 to 170,000 clones, of which 90% to 95% were seen once. Around 0.28% of the sample is taken by the ten largest. The sequences come from CD4+ or CD8+ T cells sorted from blood, collected in a trial of the OX40 agonist ivuxolimab. The origin of the receptors is an adult with an advanced solid tumor such as melanoma, head and neck, liver or kidney cancer.

This chain links TRBV6-5 with TRBJ1-5; D gene unclear. The CDR3 has 14 residues. Germline assignment: CDR1 MNHEY and CDR2 SVGAGI. V lost 0 bases, J lost 3 bases, and 6 bases lay in between. DNA for the CDR3: TGTGCCAGCAGTTACTCCGAACCCAATCAGCCCCAGCATTTT. This encodes CASSYSEPNQPQHF.

This chain links TRBV30 with TRBJ2-5; the match to TRBD2 covers 8 bases. Germline lookup yields CDR1 GTSNPN and CDR2 SVGIG (reference sequence). This CDR3 has 14 residues. The V gene end was trimmed by 3 bases and the J gene end by 5 bases; junction bases not matched to a gene: 8. The CDR3 region is CAWSWASGWETQYF. The CDR3 region has the DNA TGTGCCTGGAGCTGGGCTAGCGGGTGGGAGACCCAGTACTTC.

The J gene is TRBJ2-6, the V gene TRBV29-1, with D perhaps TRBD2 (6 bases). CDR3 length: 14 amino acids. CDR1 SQVTM and CDR2 ANQGSEA come from the germline V gene. Trimming took 8 bases from V and 4 from J, leaving 15 bases between them. Written as DNA, the CDR3 is TGCAGCTGTACCGGGAGCCGGGGGGCCAACGTCCTGACTTTC. Protein product: CSCTGSRGANVLTF.

V gene TRBV5-1 combines with J gene TRBJ1-4, with D perhaps TRBD1 (6 bases). CDR3 length: 16 amino acids. Germline V gene sequence: CDR1 SGHRS, CDR2 YFSETQ. V lost 6 bases to trimming and J lost 0 bases, with 15 bases between them. CDR3 sequence: CASTRQEPATNEKLFF. CDR3 DNA sequence: TGCGCCAGCACCAGACAGGAGCCTGCAACTAATGAAAAACTGTTTTTT.

This clone was counted once. The junction departs from germline at one end; a sequencing error may be responsible. The chain combines TRBV6-1 with TRBJ2-7, with unresolved D. Germline loops: CDR1 MNHNS, CDR2 SASEGT. The length of the CDR3 is 15 residues. The CDR3 DNA reads TGTGCCAGCAGTGGAAAGGAGCGCCTCGCCTACGGGCAGTACTTC. This codes for CASSGKERLAYGQYF.

The chain uses TRBV2 and TRBJ2-3, with D unclear. CDR3 size: 11 residues. From germline, CDR1 is SNHLY and CDR2 FYNNEI. The V end was cut by 6 bases, the J end by 5 bases, with 6 bases between. The CDR3 DNA sequence: TGTGCCAGCAGCGCAAAAGATACGCAGTATTTT. Its protein product is CASSAKDTQYF. Full variable domain (remainder filled in from reference TRBV2 and TRBJ2-3): EPEVTQTPSHQVTQMGQEVILRCVPISNHLYFYWYRQILGQKVEFLVSFYNNEISEKSEIFDDQFSVERPDGSNFTLKIRSTKLEDSAMYFCASSAKDTQYFGPGTRLTVL.

This clone came up once. The chain is built from TRBV5-8 and TRBJ2-7; 8 bases are shared with TRBD1. CDR1 is SGHTS and CDR2 is YDEGEE in the germline V gene. This CDR3 comprises 15 residues. Germline trimming cut 4 bases from V and 2 bases from J; bases unmatched to any gene: 8. The CDR3 DNA sequence: TGTGCCAGCAGCCTGCCGGGACAGGCTACCTACGAGCAGTACTTC. Protein product: CASSLPGQATYEQYF.

The rearrangement links TRBV7-9 to TRBJ2-7, with D tentatively TRBD2 (6 bases). The V and J ends lost 3 bases and 4 bases respectively, with 10 bases between them. This CDR3 spans 13 amino acids. Germline CDR1 is SEHNR and CDR2 is FQNEAQ (reference sequence). CDR3 coding DNA: TGTGCCAGCAGCTTCGCCGGGAGTTACGAGCAGTACTTC. Its translation: CASSFAGSYEQYF.

V is TRBV5-8 and J is TRBJ1-5, with a tentative D call TRBD1 (5 bases). CDR3 length equals 13 residues. Looked up from germline, CDR1 is SGHTS and CDR2 is YDEGEE. The germline V and J ends were trimmed by 7 bases and 5 bases, with 13 bases remaining between them. CDR3 protein: CASLDSFHQPQHF. CDR3 nucleotides: TGTGCCAGCCTCGACAGTTTTCATCAGCCCCAGCATTTT.

The rearrangement uses TRBV18 and TRBJ1-3; 7 nucleotides agree with TRBD1. J lost 0 bases, V lost 7 bases, and 6 bases had no gene match. Per the germline V gene, CDR1 is KGHSH and CDR2 is LQKENI. The CDR3 runs to 15 residues. The CDR3 region is CASWQGTDSGNTIYF. The CDR3 nucleotides read TGTGCCAGCTGGCAGGGGACAGACTCTGGAAACACCATATATTTT. Looking up the rest from reference TRBV18 and TRBJ1-3 gives the full variable domain: NAGVMQNPRHLVRRRGQEARLRCSPMKGHSHVYWYRQLPEEGLKFMVYLQKENIIDESGMPKERFSAEFPKEGPSILRIQQVVRGDSAAYFCASWQGTDSGNTIYFGEGSWLTVV.

This rearrangement joins TRBV9 to TRBJ2-3, with 12 positions matching TRBD2. Trimming at V came to 0 bases and at J to 9 bases, leaving 8 bases not matched to a gene. Looked up from germline, CDR1 is SGDLS and CDR2 is YYNGEE. CDR3 length equals 16 residues. As DNA, the CDR3 is TGTGCCAGCAGCGTAGGGACTAGCGGGGATTCAGTCACGCAGTATTTT. Protein sequence: CASSVGTSGDSVTQYF.

The J gene is TRBJ1-5, the V gene TRBV7-2; D is unresolved. This CDR3 has 15 amino acids. Germline V gives CDR1 SGHTA, CDR2 FQGNSA. V was cut by 2 bases and J by 0 bases, with 8 bases left in between. CDR3 DNA sequence: TGTGCCAGCAGCTTACAGGCAGATAGCAATCAGCCCCAGCATTTT. Residues: CASSLQADSNQPQHF.

The chain uses TRBV27 and TRBJ2-2; 8 nucleotides line up with TRBD1. V lost 2 bases, J lost 1 base, and 3 bases stayed unmatched. The CDR3 is 16 residues long. Germline values: CDR1 MNHEY, CDR2 SMNVEV (reference sequence). CDR3 bases: TGTGCCAGCAGTTTAGGCAGGGGGCAGAACACCGGGGAGCTGTTTTTT. Residues: CASSLGRGQNTGELFF.

A remark on this clone: Other DNA sequences in the same sample also yield this CDR3. V is TRBV5-6 and J is TRBJ1-2, with unresolved D. The CDR3 sequence is 12 residues long. Deletions cut 0 bases from V and 8 bases from J, with 8 bases between. Germline V gives CDR1 SGHDT, CDR2 YYEEEE. CDR3 nucleotides: TGTGCCAGCAGCTTGGTAGGTGGCGGCTACACCTTC. This encodes CASSLVGGGYTF. Looking up the rest from reference TRBV5-6 and TRBJ1-2 gives the full variable domain: DAGVTQSPTHLIKTRGQQVTLRCSPKSGHDTVSWYQQALGQGPQFIFQYYEEEERQRGNFPDRFSGHQFPNYSSELNVNALLLGDSALYLCASSLVGGGYTFGSGTRLTVV.

The chain joins TRBV12-1 to TRBJ1-2; the table's D call of TRBD1 was not tested on the DNA. TRBV12-1 is a pseudogene locus. The CDR3 has 15 amino acids. Written as DNA, the CDR3 is TGTGCCAGCGCTGGGCCGGGACAGGGAGGCTATGGCTACACCTTC. Its protein is CASAGPGQGGYGYTF.

This chain uses TRBV5-5 with TRBJ1-4, with 11 bases identical to TRBD1. Trimming removed 4 bases from V and 8 bases from J; junction bases left unmatched: 4. The CDR3 is made up of 14 amino acids. Germline V gives CDR1 SGHKS, CDR2 YYEKEE (reference sequence). CDR3 amino acids: CASSADRGREKLFF. The DNA of the CDR3 is TGTGCCAGCAGCGCGGACAGGGGGCGGGAAAAACTGTTTTTT.

The gene calls are TRBV9 and TRBJ1-1, with unresolved D. The CDR3 is 14 residues long. Germline V CDR1 and CDR2: SGDLS, YYNGEE. Trimming stripped 3 bases from V and 3 bases from J, with 12 bases between. CDR3 DNA: TGTGCCAGCAGCGCTGACCGGAGCGACACTGAAGCTTTCTTT. Translating it yields CASSADRSDTEAFF. Based on the CDR3 plus reference TRBV9 and TRBJ1-1, the full variable domain is DSGVTQTPKHLITATGQRVTLRCSPRSGDLSVYWYQQSLDQGLQFLIQYYNGEERAKGNILERFSAQQFPDLHSELNLSSLELGDSALYFCASSADRSDTEAFFGQGTRLTVV.

The chain employs TRBV19 and TRBJ2-3; 8 positions agree with TRBD1. The CDR3 covers 15 residues. CDR1 is LNHDA and CDR2 is SQIVND in the germline V gene (reference sequence). Trimming cost V 7 bases and J 5 bases; bases outside gene matches: 11. The CDR3 spells CASKTGQGKGDTQYF. The CDR3 region has the DNA TGTGCCAGTAAAACCGGACAGGGAAAGGGAGATACGCAGTATTTT.

The chain links TRBV25-1 to TRBJ2-3; D perhaps matches TRBD2 (6 bases). Germline V gene data show CDR1 as MGHDK and CDR2 as SYGVNS. The germline V and J ends were trimmed by 3 bases and 0 bases, with 7 bases remaining between them. The CDR3 spans 14 residues. CDR3 sequence: CASSEAGSTDTQYF. In DNA, the CDR3 is TGTGCCAGCAGTGAGGCGGGGAGCACAGATACGCAGTATTTT.

V gene TRBV4-3 combines with J gene TRBJ2-3; unclear D gene. V lost 1 base to trimming and J lost 2 bases, with 10 bases between them. Germline loops: CDR1 LGHNA, CDR2 YSLEER. The CDR3 has 15 residues. The CDR3 is CASSQVRSNTDTQYF. In nucleotides, the CDR3 is TGCGCCAGCAGCCAAGTAAGGAGTAACACAGATACGCAGTATTTT.

J is TRBJ2-1 and V is TRBV5-3, with no clear D. TRBV5-3 carries the ORF label, with uncertain function. Trimming took 8 bases from V and 9 from J, leaving 3 bases between them. The CDR3 covers 8 residues. CDR3 coding DNA: TGTGCCAGGGGTGAGCAGTTCTTC. Translating it yields CARGEQFF.

The chain couples TRBV7-2 to TRBJ1-1; TRBD1 might be the D (5 bases). The V end lost 4 bases, the J end lost 2 bases, and 14 bases lay between the germline ends. CDR3 size: 15 residues. Germline assignment: CDR1 SGHTA and CDR2 FQGNSA. CDR3 nucleotide sequence: TGTGCCAGCAGCTACCGTGGGGGTATCAACACTGAAGCTTTCTTT. Translating gives CASSYRGGINTEAFF.

This clone was seen more than once but under ten times. The V gene is TRBV18, the J gene TRBJ1-2; D is possibly TRBD1 (6 bases). From germline, CDR1 is KGHSH and CDR2 LQKENI. Between the trimmed V and J ends, which lost 4 bases and 8 bases, there was a span of 14 bases. CDR3 size: 13 residues. This CDR3 is CASSRTGNGGYTF. The CDR3 nucleotides are TGTGCCAGCTCACGCACAGGGAATGGGGGCTACACCTTC.

CDR3 nucleotides: TGCGCCAGCAGCCAAGCTGGCAGGGAGGACTCATATGGCTACACCTTC. It translates to CASSQAGREDSYGYTF. J is TRBJ1-2 and V is TRBV5-1; possibly TRBD1 for D (5 bases). Germline V gene data show CDR1 as SGHRS and CDR2 as YFSETQ. The CDR3 covers 16 residues. V was shortened by 4 bases and J by 5 bases, with 21 bases between the two germline ends.

The J gene is TRBJ2-2, the V gene TRBV5-1; 10 nucleotides align to TRBD2. Germline assignment: CDR1 SGHRS and CDR2 YFSETQ. This CDR3 comprises 16 residues. Trimming at V came to 6 bases and at J to 7 bases, leaving 12 bases not matched to a gene. Written as DNA, the CDR3 is TGCGCCAGCAAGGGGCTAGCGGGAGAGAAGAACGGGGAGCTGTTTTTT. Amino acids: CASKGLAGEKNGELFF. Complete variable domain (other parts from reference TRBV5-1 and TRBJ2-2): KAGVTQTPRYLIKTRGQQVTLSCSPISGHRSVSWYQQTPGQGLQFLFEYFSETQRNKGNFPGRFSGRQFSNSRSEMNVSTLELGDSALYLCASKGLAGEKNGELFFGEGSRLTVL.

V is TRBV4-3 and J is TRBJ2-5; 15 bases agree with TRBD2. This CDR3 region has 17 residues. CDR1 and CDR2 from the germline V gene are LGHNA and YSLEER. Trimming removed 2 bases from V and 2 bases from J; junction bases left unmatched: 3. CDR3 loop: CASSQRTSGGVQETQYF. CDR3 sequence (DNA): TGCGCCAGCAGCCAAAGGACTAGCGGGGGGGTACAAGAGACCCAGTACTTC.

This sequence joins TRBV6-5 and TRBJ2-7, with 7 bases fitting TRBD1. Unmatched junction bases numbered 8, after V lost 7 bases and J lost 2 bases. This CDR3 is built from 14 residues. The germline gives CDR1 MNHEY, CDR2 SVGAGI. CDR3 nucleotide sequence: TGTGCCAGCACCTCGACAGGGTCTACCTACGAGCAGTACTTC. Its translation is CASTSTGSTYEQYF.

V and J are TRBV19 and TRBJ2-7; 8 bases are a match to TRBD1. Germline trimming cut 6 bases from V and 0 bases from J; bases unmatched to any gene: 7. CDR1 LNHDA and CDR2 SQIVND come from the germline V gene (reference sequence). This CDR3 is built from 15 residues. The CDR3 spells CASSTDRVSSYEQYF. CDR3 coding DNA: TGTGCCAGTAGCACGGACAGGGTAAGCTCCTACGAGCAGTACTTC.